Included here is one T cell receptor (beta chain) sequence, with context. The assay was immunoSEQ multiplex PCR, and TCRdb's table has in-frame clones only and misses some. The sample lists 79,000 or so clones; 96% were seen once. CDR1 is SGDLS and CDR2 is YYNGEE in the germline V gene. The CDR3 runs 16 residues. Trimming at V came to 3 bases and at J to 3 bases, leaving 8 bases not matched to a gene. The entry originates in a study of technical replicates of blood from a few donors. Sequencing input: T cells isolated from PBMCs. This chain links TRBV9 with TRBJ2-1; 8 nucleotides line up with TRBD2. This TCR came from a human donor in good health. The CDR3 loop is CASSADLAGLYNEQFF. The CDR3, as DNA: TGTGCCAGCAGCGCGGACTTAGCGGGGCTCTACAATGAGCAGTTCTTC.